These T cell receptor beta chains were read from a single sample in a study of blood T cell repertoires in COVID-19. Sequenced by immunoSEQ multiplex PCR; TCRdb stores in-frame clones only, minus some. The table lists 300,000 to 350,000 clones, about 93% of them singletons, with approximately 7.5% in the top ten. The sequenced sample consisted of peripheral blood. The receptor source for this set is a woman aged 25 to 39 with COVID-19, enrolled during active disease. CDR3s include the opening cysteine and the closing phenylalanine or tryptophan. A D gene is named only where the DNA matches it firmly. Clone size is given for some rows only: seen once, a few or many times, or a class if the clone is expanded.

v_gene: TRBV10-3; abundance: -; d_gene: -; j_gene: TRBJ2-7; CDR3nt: TGTGCCATCGCCCGGACTTTGGGGTCCTACGAGCAGTACTTC; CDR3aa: CAIARTLGSYEQYF
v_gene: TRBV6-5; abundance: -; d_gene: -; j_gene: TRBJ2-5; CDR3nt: TGTGCCAGCAGTTACTCGATTGGGGCGAGTGAGACCCAGTACTTC; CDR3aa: CASSYSIGASETQYF
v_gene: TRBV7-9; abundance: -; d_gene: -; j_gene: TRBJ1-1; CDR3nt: TGTGCCAGCAGCTTAGAGCAGGAGACAGTCGAAGCTTTCTTT; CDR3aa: CASSLEQETVEAFF
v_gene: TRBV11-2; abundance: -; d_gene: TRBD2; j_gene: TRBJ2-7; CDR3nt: TGTGCCAGCAGCTTAGCTAGCGGGAGAGGGGGCGAGCAGTACTTC; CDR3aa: CASSLASGRGGEQYF
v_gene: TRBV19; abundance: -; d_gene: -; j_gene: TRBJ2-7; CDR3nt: TGTGCCAGTAGTAGAAATGGGCAGGGGAACAACGAGCAGTACTTC; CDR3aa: CASSRNGQGNNEQYF
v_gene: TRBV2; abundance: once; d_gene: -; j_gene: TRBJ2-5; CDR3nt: TGTGCCAGCAGTGAAAAGAACAGGGTAGAGACCCAGTACTTC; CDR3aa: CASSEKNRVETQYF
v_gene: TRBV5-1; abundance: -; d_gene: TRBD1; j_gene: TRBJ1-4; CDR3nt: TGCGCCAGCAGCTCGGCAGGGGGTGGTAGGACTAATGAAAAACTGTTTTTT; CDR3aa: CASSSAGGGRTNEKLFF
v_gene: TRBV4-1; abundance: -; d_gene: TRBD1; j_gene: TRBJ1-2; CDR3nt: TGCGCCAGCAGCCAAGGAAGGAGCTGGGACAGGGTTGGCTACACCTTC; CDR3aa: CASSQGRSWDRVGYTF
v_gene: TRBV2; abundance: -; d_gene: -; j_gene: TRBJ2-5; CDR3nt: TGTGCCAGCAGTGAACTAGCGAAAGAGACCCAGTACTTC; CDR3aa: CASSELAKETQYF
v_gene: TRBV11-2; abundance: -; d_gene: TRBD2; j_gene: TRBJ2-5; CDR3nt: TGTGCCAGCAGCCCGCGGGGTAGCGGGAGAAAAGAGACCCAGTACTTC; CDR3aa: CASSPRGSGRKETQYF